What follows are 30 T cell receptor beta chains derived from one specimen sequenced in a study of cytomegalovirus exposure and HLA in healthy donors. PCR primers comprised 60 Vbeta and 13 Jbeta primers. Sequenced by immunoSEQ multiplex PCR; TCRdb stores in-frame clones only, minus some. In the table there are 150,000 to 200,000 clones, 77% of which are singletons. The sequencing sample was made of PBMCs. The receptors were gathered from a man aged 50 or older in good health and CMV-seropositive.

CDR3 loop: CASSSPPDRGGETQYF. For the CDR3, the DNA is TGTGCCAGCAGCTCCCCACCGGACAGGGGCGGAGAGACCCAGTACTTC. The chain combines TRBV7-6 with TRBJ2-5; 9 bases fit TRBD1. V was pared by 4 bases and J by 4 bases, with 10 bases of the junction left unmatched. This CDR3 comprises 16 residues. Per the germline V gene, CDR1 is SGHVS and CDR2 is FNYEAQ.

The rearrangement uses TRBV5-4 and TRBJ2-3; 11 bases align to TRBD2. Trimming took 1 base from V and 2 from J; bases not matched to a gene: 3. CDR1 SGHNT and CDR2 YYREEE come from the germline V gene (reference sequence). The CDR3 is made up of 16 amino acids. The CDR3, as DNA: TGTGCCAGCAGCTTGAAGACTAGCGGGGTCACAGATACGCAGTATTTT. Its translation: CASSLKTSGVTDTQYF.

The chain is built from TRBV9 and TRBJ2-7; 7 bases line up with TRBD1. This CDR3 spans 15 amino acids. J gave up 2 bases and V 0 bases, and 5 bases lay outside the gene matches. Germline assignment: CDR1 SGDLS and CDR2 YYNGEE. The CDR3 DNA sequence: TGTGCCAGCAGCGTAGACGGGGACAGTACCTACGAGCAGTACTTC. As protein: CASSVDGDSTYEQYF.

The J gene is TRBJ1-1, the V gene TRBV11-1, with TRBD1 as a possible D gene (5 bases). V lost 3 bases, J lost 4 bases, and 15 bases lay in between. The CDR3 spans 15 residues. CDR1 is SGHAT, CDR2 FQDESV, per germline (reference sequence). The CDR3 sequence: CASSFSLNQGTEAFF. As DNA, the CDR3 is TGTGCCAGCAGCTTCTCCCTCAACCAGGGCACTGAAGCTTTCTTT. The entire variable domain, with the rest obtained from reference TRBV11-1 and TRBJ1-1, is as follows: EAEVAQSPRYKITEKSQAVAFWCDPISGHATLYWYRQILGQGPELLVQFQDESVVDDSQLPKDRFSAERLKGVDSTLKIQPAELGDSAMYLCASSFSLNQGTEAFFGQGTRLTVV.

This clone was counted a few times. V is TRBV5-1 and J is TRBJ2-7, with D tentatively TRBD2 (5 bases). Germline V gene lookup returns CDR1 SGHRS and CDR2 YFSETQ. Trimming pared 5 bases from V and 3 bases from J, leaving 15 bases between. The CDR3 contains 14 residues. This CDR3 reads CASSIRGFGYEQYF. The DNA for the CDR3 is TGCGCCAGCAGTATTAGAGGGTTTGGCTACGAGCAGTACTTC. Using reference TRBV5-1 and TRBJ2-7 for the parts outside the CDR3, the full variable domain is KAGVTQTPRYLIKTRGQQVTLSCSPISGHRSVSWYQQTPGQGLQFLFEYFSETQRNKGNFPGRFSGRQFSNSRSEMNVSTLELGDSALYLCASSIRGFGYEQYFGPGTRLTVT.

The J gene is TRBJ2-5, the V gene TRBV5-1; 7 bases map to TRBD2. J lost 4 bases, V lost 2 bases, and 2 bases had no gene match. This CDR3 contains 13 residues. CDR1 and CDR2 from the germline V gene are SGHRS and YFSETQ. CDR3 coding DNA: TGCGCCAGCAGCTTTGGGGGGGGAGAGACCCAGTACTTC. This translates into CASSFGGGETQYF.

The gene calls are TRBV28 and TRBJ1-5, with TRBD1 matching 7 bases. Germline V CDR1 and CDR2: MDHEN, SYDVKM. V was clipped by 6 bases and J by 1 base; unmatched bases: 18. The CDR3 length is 19 residues. The CDR3 here is CASSLGGRGPLGSNQPQHF. In DNA form, the CDR3 reads TGTGCCAGCAGCTTAGGGGGCAGGGGACCTCTAGGAAGCAATCAGCCCCAGCATTTT.

The chain recombines TRBV11-2 with TRBJ2-5, with 8 bases fitting TRBD1. The J call could be wrong; TRBJ2-7 is a better fit for the DNA end. Per the germline V gene, CDR1 is SGHAT and CDR2 is FQNNGV. CDR3 length: 14 amino acids. In nucleotides, the CDR3 is TGTGCCAGCAGCTTGATCGGGACAGGCTACGAGCAGTACTTC. Translation: CASSLIGTGYEQYF.

This clone appeared a single time. J is TRBJ2-7 and V is TRBV7-8; D call uncertain. There are 15 residues in the CDR3. In germline, CDR1 is SGHVS, CDR2 FQNEAQ. V was shortened by 1 base and J by 6 bases, with 16 bases between the two germline ends. The CDR3 here is CASSLDWAPYGEQYF. The CDR3 DNA follows: TGTGCCAGCAGCTTAGACTGGGCCCCTTACGGCGAGCAGTACTTC. The full variable domain, completed using reference TRBV7-8 and TRBJ2-7, is GAGVSQSPRYKVAKRGQDVALRCDPISGHVSLFWYQQALGQGPEFLTYFQNEAQLDKSGLPSDRFFAERPEGSVSTLKIQRTQQEDSAVYLCASSLDWAPYGEQYFGPGTRLTVT.

The chain carries TRBV29-1 and TRBJ2-7; TRBD2 matches at 8 bases. The V gene end was trimmed by 2 bases and the J gene end by 1 base; junction bases not matched to a gene: 4. The CDR3 loop spans 14 amino acids. Germline V gives CDR1 SQVTM, CDR2 ANQGSEA. The CDR3 reads CSVELAGGSYEQYF. CDR3 DNA sequence: TGCAGCGTTGAATTGGCGGGGGGATCCTACGAGCAGTACTTC.

A few counts support this clone. The rearrangement links TRBV5-6 to TRBJ1-2; TRBD1 matches at 8 bases. This CDR3 has 14 amino acids. J was trimmed by 5 bases and V by 4 bases; bases with no gene match: 7. Germline V gene data show CDR1 as SGHDT and CDR2 as YYEEEE. The CDR3 here is CASSRRTGNYGYTF. CDR3 sequence (DNA): TGTGCCAGCAGCCGAAGGACAGGGAATTATGGCTACACCTTC.

The CDR3 region has the DNA TGTGCCAGCAGCACGAAGACAGTAAACTATGGCTACACCTTC. It encodes CASSTKTVNYGYTF. This chain links TRBV5-4 with TRBJ1-2; TRBD1 might be the D (5 bases). The CDR3 length is 14 residues. Germline CDR1 SGHNT, CDR2 YYREEE (reference sequence). Trimming took off 4 bases at V and 2 bases at J, with 12 bases between the two ends.

The V and J genes are TRBV9 and TRBJ2-2; TRBD2 is a possible D gene (6 bases). V lost 4 bases and J lost 6, with 16 bases in between. Germline CDR1 is SGDLS and CDR2 is YYNGEE. This CDR3 spans 15 amino acids. The CDR3 spells CASSLSGGPPGELFF. The CDR3 region has the DNA TGTGCCAGCAGCCTTTCCGGGGGACCCCCCGGGGAGCTGTTTTTT.

CDR3 DNA: TGTGCCAGCAGCTTATACGAACCAGGGGTTCGAAACACCATATATTTT. It translates to CASSLYEPGVRNTIYF. This chain uses TRBV7-8 with TRBJ1-3; tentatively, D is TRBD1 (6 bases). V lost 2 bases and J lost 5, with 16 bases in between. The CDR3 loop spans 16 amino acids. Germline CDR1 is SGHVS and CDR2 is FQNEAQ.

A few counts support this clone. This chain joins TRBV19 and TRBJ2-2, with a weak D call TRBD1 (6 bases). Germline assignment: CDR1 LNHDA and CDR2 SQIVND (reference sequence). This CDR3 spans 13 amino acids. V lost 1 base and J lost 7, with 7 bases in between. DNA of the CDR3: TGTGCCAGTAGTATAGCAGGGGTCGGGGAGCTGTTTTTT. Amino acid sequence: CASSIAGVGELFF.

The rearrangement joins TRBV2 to TRBJ2-7; 9 bases are shared with TRBD1. The CDR3 runs to 15 residues. With 6 bases clipped from V and 1 base from J, the junction kept 7 bases outside the gene matches. Germline V gene data show CDR1 as SNHLY and CDR2 as FYNNEI. As DNA, the CDR3 is TGTGCCAGCAGCGCCGGGACAGGGTTTTCCTACGAGCAGTACTTC. It codes for CASSAGTGFSYEQYF.

This chain links TRBV2 with TRBJ1-6; 11 bases align to TRBD1. CDR1 and CDR2 (germline): SNHLY, FYNNEI. Losses at the gene ends were 5 bases for V and 11 bases for J; bases not matched to a gene: 11. There are 16 residues in the CDR3. The CDR3 loop reads CASSRDRGTELAPLHF. CDR3 sequence (DNA): TGTGCCAGCAGTAGGGACAGGGGGACCGAATTGGCACCCCTCCACTTT.

This sequence joins TRBV15 and TRBJ1-2; TRBD1 aligns across 8 bases. The CDR3 has 14 residues. V lost 5 bases and J lost 4; bases outside the gene matches: 6. Germline values: CDR1 LNHNV, CDR2 YYDKDF (reference sequence). This CDR3 is CATSVPDRVYGYTF. The CDR3 DNA follows: TGTGCCACCAGCGTCCCGGACAGGGTCTATGGCTACACCTTC.

The rearrangement uses TRBV9 and TRBJ2-7; no firm D call. V was clipped by 3 bases and J by 3 bases, with 10 bases between them. Per germline, CDR1 SGDLS and CDR2 YYNGEE. The CDR3 runs 13 residues. The CDR3 coding sequence is TGTGCCAGCAGCGCCAGTACGGGCTACGAGCAGTACTTC. Its protein is CASSASTGYEQYF.

This clone was recorded only once. The chain is built from TRBV28 and TRBJ2-3; 7 bases are a match to TRBD1. CDR1 MDHEN and CDR2 SYDVKM come from the germline V gene. This CDR3 comprises 15 residues. The V segment lost 3 bases and the J segment 4 bases; nucleotides outside the gene matches: 7. This chain's CDR3 is CASSFYRGYADTQYF. CDR3 sequence (DNA): TGTGCCAGCAGTTTTTACAGGGGTTATGCAGATACGCAGTATTTT. The full variable domain, in which reference TRBV28 and TRBJ2-3 provide the parts outside the CDR3, is DVKVTQSSRYLVKRTGEKVFLECVQDMDHENMFWYRQDPGLGLRLIYFSYDVKMKEKGDIPEGYSVSREKKERFSLILESASTNQTSMYLCASSFYRGYADTQYFGPGTRLTVL.

The genes are TRBV7-8 and TRBJ2-7; D is undetermined. Germline CDR1 SGHVS, CDR2 FQNEAQ. The CDR3 is made up of 13 amino acids. The V gene lost 5 bases and the J gene lost 2 bases, with 10 bases spanning the gap. The CDR3, as DNA: TGTGCCAGCAGCATGCGACACCCCTACGAGCAGTACTTC. Residues: CASSMRHPYEQYF.

The gene calls are TRBV29-1 and TRBJ1-2; no clear D gene. Trimming took off 5 bases at V and 3 bases at J, with 13 bases between the two ends. This CDR3 has 13 residues. Germline V gene sequence: CDR1 SQVTM, CDR2 ANQGSEA. CDR3 protein: CSVPPEKDYGYTF. CDR3 nucleotides: TGCAGCGTTCCCCCGGAGAAAGACTATGGCTACACCTTC.

This clone turned up a few times. The rearrangement links TRBV5-1 to TRBJ2-7; a possible D gene is TRBD2 (5 bases). The V end was cut by 4 bases, the J end by 6 bases, with 17 bases between. This CDR3 has 14 residues. Germline loops: CDR1 SGHRS, CDR2 YFSETQ. CDR3 bases: TGCGCCAGCAGCGAGGGTACTCTGGGGTTCGAGCAGTACTTC. The encoded protein is CASSEGTLGFEQYF.

The chain uses TRBV10-3 and TRBJ1-2; the match to TRBD1 covers 8 bases. There are 15 residues in the CDR3. Germline V CDR1 and CDR2: ENHRY, SYGVKD. After removal of 3 bases from V and 2 bases from J, the junction contained 5 bases not matched to a gene. The CDR3 is CAISEARTGNYGYTF. Written as DNA, the CDR3 is TGTGCCATCAGTGAAGCTCGGACAGGGAACTATGGCTACACCTTC.

The chain joins TRBV28 to TRBJ2-3; the D is unclear. V lost 3 bases and J lost 3, with 7 bases in between. The CDR3 covers 13 residues. The germline V gene encodes CDR1 MDHEN and CDR2 SYDVKM. The DNA of the CDR3 is TGTGCCAGCAGTTTCAGGAATACAGATACGCAGTATTTT. Protein: CASSFRNTDTQYF. Variable domain in full (rest from reference TRBV28 and TRBJ2-3): DVKVTQSSRYLVKRTGEKVFLECVQDMDHENMFWYRQDPGLGLRLIYFSYDVKMKEKGDIPEGYSVSREKKERFSLILESASTNQTSMYLCASSFRNTDTQYFGPGTRLTVL.

The rearrangement uses TRBV19 and TRBJ1-5; perhaps TRBD1 as D (5 bases). V was shortened by 10 bases and J by 4 bases, with 17 bases between the two germline ends. This CDR3 has 14 amino acids. Per the germline V gene, CDR1 is LNHDA and CDR2 is SQIVND (reference sequence). CDR3 sequence: CATRGGTRNQPQHF. CDR3 in DNA: TGTGCCACAAGGGGAGGAACGAGGAATCAGCCCCAGCATTTT.

The chain employs TRBV9 and TRBJ2-2; the D gene is possibly TRBD2 (6 bases). V was clipped by 3 bases and J by 0 bases, with 15 bases between them. CDR3 length equals 17 residues. Germline V gene lookup returns CDR1 SGDLS and CDR2 YYNGEE. The CDR3 nucleotides are TGTGCCAGCAGCGCTGAGGCGCGGGGTCCGAACACCGGGGAGCTGTTTTTT. Amino acids: CASSAEARGPNTGELFF.

This chain joins TRBV10-2 and TRBJ1-1; D is possibly TRBD1 (6 bases). Trimming took off 3 bases at V and 11 bases at J, with 10 bases between the two ends. Germline values: CDR1 WSHSY, CDR2 SAAADI. The CDR3 loop spans 11 amino acids. CDR3 sequence reads: CASSDGGRAFF. The CDR3 DNA is TGCGCCAGCAGTGATGGGGGCCGGGCTTTCTTT.

In its sample, this clone was seen a few times. The chain carries TRBV29-1 and TRBJ2-3; D may be TRBD2 (7 bases). CDR1 is SQVTM, CDR2 ANQGSEA, per germline. The CDR3 has 14 amino acids. The V end was cut by 2 bases, the J end by 3 bases, with 12 bases between. CDR3 sequence (DNA): TGCAGCGTTGAATACGGGGGGCCTACAGATACGCAGTATTTT. It encodes CSVEYGGPTDTQYF.

The chain couples TRBV6-1 to TRBJ2-2, with TRBD1 matching over 7 bases. V was pared by 6 bases and J by 0 bases, with 4 bases of the junction left unmatched. Germline loops: CDR1 MNHNS, CDR2 SASEGT. CDR3 size: 15 residues. The CDR3 reads CASSRTGPNTGELFF. CDR3 DNA sequence: TGTGCCAGCAGCCGGACAGGACCGAACACCGGGGAGCTGTTTTTT.